The next 24 T cell receptor beta chains were all read from a single sample in a study of radiation and T cells in renal cell carcinoma. Sequenced by immunoSEQ multiplex PCR; TCRdb stores in-frame clones only, minus some. This sample has about 150,000 clones, with 88% found just once. Noted time point: baseline pretreatment blood. As for treatment: 15 Gy SBRT to primary tumor, nephrectomy 4 weeks later. The sequences come from blood, collected from a patient whose treatment included radiotherapy and nephrectomy. Source of these receptors: a woman in her seventies with renal cell carcinoma.

The CDR3 loop is CASSEAPAAEPHEKLFF. The CDR3 DNA is TGTGCCAGCAGTGAAGCGCCAGCCGCCGAACCTCATGAAAAACTGTTTTTT. V usage is TRBV2 and J usage is TRBJ1-4; D is ambiguous. CDR3 length equals 17 residues. Trimming stripped 0 bases from V and 6 bases from J, with 17 bases between. The germline CDR1 and CDR2 sequences are SNHLY and FYNNEI.

The rearrangement uses TRBV7-2 and TRBJ2-2, with 9 bases identical to TRBD2. With V trimmed by 6 bases and J by 0 bases, 5 bases remained unmatched. This CDR3 region has 16 residues. Germline V CDR1 and CDR2: SGHTA, FQGNSA. This chain's CDR3 is CASRSRGGANTGELFF. The CDR3 nucleotides read TGTGCCAGCAGGTCACGCGGGGGGGCGAACACCGGGGAGCTGTTTTTT.

The chain joins TRBV28 to TRBJ1-6, with unresolved D. This CDR3 region has 16 residues. The V gene's germline CDR1 is MDHEN and CDR2 SYDVKM. V lost 5 bases and J lost 7, with 18 bases in between. The CDR3 nucleotides are TGTGCCAGCAGTCCTCGACGGTCCGCCCTAAATTCACCCCTCCACTTT. This sequence encodes CASSPRRSALNSPLHF. Variable domain in full (rest from reference TRBV28 and TRBJ1-6): DVKVTQSSRYLVKRTGEKVFLECVQDMDHENMFWYRQDPGLGLRLIYFSYDVKMKEKGDIPEGYSVSREKKERFSLILESASTNQTSMYLCASSPRRSALNSPLHFGNGTRLTVT.

The rearrangement links TRBV6-1 to TRBJ1-5, with D perhaps TRBD1 (6 bases). The CDR3 consists of 14 residues. Between the trimmed V and J ends, which lost 7 bases and 4 bases, there was a span of 14 bases. The germline V gene encodes CDR1 MNHNS and CDR2 SASEGT. In DNA form, the CDR3 reads TGTGCCAGCAATACCGGGACATGGAATCAGCCCCAGCATTTT. It specifies CASNTGTWNQPQHF.

This chain connects TRBV6-1 to TRBJ2-3; the D gene is possibly TRBD2 (6 bases). Per germline, CDR1 MNHNS and CDR2 SASEGT. The CDR3 is made up of 11 amino acids. V lost 8 bases, J lost 6 bases, and 9 bases lay in between. The CDR3 here is CASQRGDTQYF. The CDR3 DNA follows: TGTGCCAGCCAACGGGGGGATACGCAGTATTTT.

This chain joins TRBV7-2 and TRBJ2-3; possibly TRBD1 or TRBD2 for D (5 bases each). The germline V gene encodes CDR1 SGHTA and CDR2 FQGNSA. The CDR3 length is 14 residues. Trimming removed 3 bases from V and 7 bases from J, with 14 bases in between. CDR3 region: CASSLGPSGNTQYF. The CDR3 bases are TGTGCCAGCAGCTTGGGACCTTCGGGAAATACGCAGTATTTT. The complete variable domain, with remaining parts taken from reference TRBV7-2 and TRBJ2-3, reads GAGVSQSPSNKVTEKGKDVELRCDPISGHTALYWYRQSLGQGLEFLIYFQGNSAPDKSGLPSDRFSAERTGGSVSTLTIQRTQQEDSAVYLCASSLGPSGNTQYFGPGTRLTVL.

The V and J genes are TRBV4-3 and TRBJ1-6; D not certain. The ends were cut back, 0 bases at V and 3 bases at J, with 3 bases in the middle. CDR3 length: 14 residues. CDR1 LGHNA and CDR2 YSLEER come from the germline V gene. The CDR3 region is CASSQEVYNSPLHF. DNA for the CDR3: TGCGCCAGCAGCCAAGAAGTCTATAATTCACCCCTCCACTTT.

V is TRBV4-3 and J is TRBJ2-3; a possible D gene is TRBD1 (5 bases). Germline lookup yields CDR1 LGHNA and CDR2 YSLEER. V was shortened by 0 bases and J by 2 bases, with 9 bases between the two germline ends. The CDR3 is 15 residues long. The CDR3 DNA reads as TGCGCCAGCAGCCAAGATGGGGCGACCACAGATACGCAGTATTTT. Translated, it gives CASSQDGATTDTQYF.

The V call is TRBV4-2, the J call TRBJ1-1; TRBD1 matches at 10 bases. The CDR3 is 15 residues long. J lost 5 bases, V lost 1 base, and 4 bases had no gene match. The germline V gene has CDR1 LGHNA and CDR2 YNFKEQ. CDR3 sequence reads: CASSQGTGGETEAFF. CDR3 bases: TGTGCCAGCAGCCAAGGGACAGGGGGAGAGACTGAAGCTTTCTTT.

This sequence joins TRBV29-1 and TRBJ2-7; maybe TRBD1 (5 bases). Looked up from germline, CDR1 is SQVTM and CDR2 is ANQGSEA. The CDR3 contains 11 residues. V shed 6 bases and J shed 0 bases, with 6 bases lying between them. The CDR3 bases are TGCAGCGTGGGGCACTCCTACGAGCAGTACTTC. It is translated as CSVGHSYEQYF.

V gene TRBV7-3 combines with J gene TRBJ2-2; D is possibly TRBD2 (7 bases). The ends were cut back, 5 bases at V and 3 bases at J, with 16 bases in the middle. Per germline, CDR1 SGHTA and CDR2 FQGTGA. The CDR3 is 16 residues long. CDR3 DNA sequence: TGTGCCAGCAGCCATAGGTCGGGGGGCGACACCGGGGAGCTGTTTTTT. It codes for CASSHRSGGDTGELFF.

This clone was detected only once. The chain carries TRBV18 and TRBJ2-7; tentatively, D is TRBD1 (5 bases). Germline CDR1 and CDR2: KGHSH and LQKENI. This CDR3 is 14 amino acids long. Deletions cut 0 bases from V and 5 bases from J, with 11 bases between. CDR3 in amino acids: CASSPPPRADEQYF. CDR3 nucleotide sequence: TGTGCCAGCTCACCACCCCCCAGGGCGGACGAGCAGTACTTC.

This chain joins TRBV20-1 and TRBJ2-1; tentative D call: TRBD2 (5 bases). Germline V gene lookup returns CDR1 DFQATT and CDR2 SNEGSKA (reference sequence). The CDR3 length is 10 residues. The V and J ends lost 6 bases and 13 bases respectively, with 13 bases between them. DNA of the CDR3: TGCAGTGCGGCCCGGACTGCACAGTTCTTC. Translated, it gives CSAARTAQFF.

This rearrangement joins TRBV5-1 to TRBJ2-5; 10 nucleotides line up with TRBD2. V gave up 2 bases and J gave up 4 bases; unmatched junction bases: 5. The CDR3 consists of 15 residues. The germline gives CDR1 SGHRS, CDR2 YFSETQ. The CDR3 sequence: CASSFGLAGAETQYF. In nucleotides, the CDR3 is TGCGCCAGCAGCTTCGGCCTAGCGGGGGCAGAGACCCAGTACTTC.

This sequence joins TRBV11-3 and TRBJ2-7, with a tentative D call TRBD1 (5 bases). The CDR3 is 12 residues long. In germline, CDR1 is SGHNT, CDR2 YENEEA. V was cut by 6 bases and J by 3 bases, with 9 bases left in between. The DNA of the CDR3 is TGTGCCAGCAGAGGGGCAGGCTACGAGCAGTACTTC. Translated, it gives CASRGAGYEQYF. Filled out from reference TRBV11-3 and TRBJ2-7, the complete variable domain reads EAGVVQSPRYKIIEKKQPVAFWCNPISGHNTLYWYLQNLGQGPELLIRYENEEAVDDSQLPKDRFSAERLKGVDSTLKIQPAELGDSAVYLCASRGAGYEQYFGPGTRLTVT.

With regard to this clone: Its ends do not fully match the called genes, so a read error is possible. This chain links TRBV7-9 with TRBJ2-3, with TRBD2 identical over 10 bases. CDR1 SEHNR and CDR2 FQNEAQ come from the germline V gene (reference sequence). This CDR3 is 19 amino acids long. CDR3 residues: CASRLGGSASGGPTDTQYF. CDR3 nucleotides: TGTGCCAGCAGATTAGGCGGGTCGGCTAGCGGGGGCCCCACAGATACGCAGTATTTT.

The rearrangement uses TRBV9 and TRBJ2-1, with D unresolved. Deletions cut 1 base from V and 6 bases from J, with 11 bases between. Germline loops: CDR1 SGDLS, CDR2 YYNGEE. The CDR3 consists of 14 residues. CDR3 DNA: TGTGCCAGCAGCGTATCAAGGGTCTCCAATGAGCAGTTCTTC. It translates to CASSVSRVSNEQFF.

CDR3 sequence: CASSLTGLASGNTIYF. CDR3 bases: TGTGCCAGCAGCCTTACAGGGCTGGCGTCTGGAAACACCATATATTTT. This chain links TRBV11-3 with TRBJ1-3; weak D call: TRBD1 (6 bases). Per the germline V gene, CDR1 is SGHNT and CDR2 is YENEEA. V shed 5 bases and J shed 1 base, with 15 bases lying between them. The CDR3 totals 16 residues.

The CDR3 loop reads CASSPQSGAAGNTIYF. The CDR3 DNA follows: TGCGCCAGCAGCCCTCAATCAGGGGCAGCTGGAAACACCATATATTTT. The J gene is TRBJ1-3, the V gene TRBV4-1; maybe TRBD1 (6 bases). This CDR3 is 16 amino acids long. Germline V lookup: CDR1 MGHRA, CDR2 YSYEKL. Between the trimmed V and J ends, which lost 4 bases and 2 bases, there was a span of 15 bases.

In DNA, the CDR3 is TGCGCCAGCAGCTTGGTGGCGGGGAACTCCTACAATGAGCAGTTCTTC. It translates to CASSLVAGNSYNEQFF. The gene calls are TRBV5-1 and TRBJ2-1; perhaps TRBD2 as D (6 bases). V was clipped by 0 bases and J by 0 bases, with 10 bases between them. This CDR3 is built from 16 residues. Germline-derived CDR1 and CDR2 are SGHRS and YFSETQ.

This rearrangement joins TRBV10-3 to TRBJ1-4, with TRBD1 identical over 8 bases. Per the germline V gene, CDR1 is ENHRY and CDR2 is SYGVKD. The CDR3 runs to 13 residues. With 8 bases clipped from V and 7 bases from J, the junction kept 6 bases outside the gene matches. The chain's CDR3 is CAIGQGVGEKLFF. As DNA, the CDR3 is TGTGCCATCGGACAGGGCGTAGGTGAAAAACTGTTTTTT.

The chain links TRBV5-6 to TRBJ2-7; 9 bases map to TRBD2. Germline CDR1 is SGHDT and CDR2 is YYEEEE. J lost 5 bases, V lost 0 bases, and 9 bases had no gene match. The CDR3 extends over 16 amino acids. The CDR3 DNA sequence: TGTGCCAGCAGCTTGGAAATGGCGGGGGGGCCGAACGAGCAGTACTTC. It specifies CASSLEMAGGPNEQYF. Complete variable domain (other parts from reference TRBV5-6 and TRBJ2-7): DAGVTQSPTHLIKTRGQQVTLRCSPKSGHDTVSWYQQALGQGPQFIFQYYEEEERQRGNFPDRFSGHQFPNYSSELNVNALLLGDSALYLCASSLEMAGGPNEQYFGPGTRLTVT.

The chain joins TRBV5-1 to TRBJ2-5, with TRBD2 matching 11 bases. Per germline, CDR1 SGHRS and CDR2 YFSETQ. V shed 3 bases, J shed 5 bases, and the junction held 6 bases outside the gene matches. CDR3 length: 15 amino acids. Here the CDR3 DNA reads TGCGCCAGCAGCTGGGGGACTAGCGGAAGGGAGACCCAGTACTTC. Translated, it gives CASSWGTSGRETQYF.

CDR3 amino acids: CASSYRRQGQGGYTF. The CDR3 DNA sequence: TGTGCCAGCAGTTACCGTAGACAGGGGCAGGGTGGCTACACCTTC. The genes are TRBV6-6 and TRBJ1-2; TRBD1 matches 8 bases. The V segment lost 2 bases and the J segment 7 bases; nucleotides outside the gene matches: 9. CDR1 MNHNY and CDR2 SVGAGI come from the germline V gene (reference sequence). CDR3 length equals 15 residues.